One sample yielded the 22 T cell receptor beta chains listed below, sequenced in a study of breast tumors, draining lymph nodes, adjacent tissues. Breast cancer patients provided tissue from their axillary draining lymph nodes. TCRdb used MiXCR to reprocess the multiplex PCR reads, holding one entry per CDR3 protein. The sample shows about 270,000 distinct CDR3 sequences, 30% to 35% of them seen only once. The sequenced sample was axillary lymph node tissue. Receptors were obtained from a female donor with breast cancer. Some clones in this sample may be carry-over from other donors' samples.

Here the CDR3 reads CAGMGAGYEQYF. As DNA, the CDR3 is TGTGCCGGAATGGGAGCGGGCTACGAGCAGTACTTC. The chain recombines TRBV10-3 with TRBJ2-7; D is possibly TRBD2 (6 bases). Germline assignment: CDR1 ENHRY and CDR2 SYGVKD. CDR3 length: 12 residues. The V end lost 11 bases, the J end lost 3 bases, and 14 bases lay between the germline ends.

In its sample, this clonotype was seen many times. The chain is built from TRBV7-3 and TRBJ2-5; the D gene is possibly TRBD2 (5 bases). The CDR3 sequence is 15 residues long. Germline V gives CDR1 SGHTA, CDR2 FQGTGA. Trimming took off 2 bases at V and 7 bases at J, with 17 bases between the two ends. The CDR3 DNA reads TGTGCCAGCAGCTTACCCGCGGCCCCTGAGGGGACCCAGTACTTC. Translating gives CASSLPAAPEGTQYF.

Many counts were recorded for this clonotype. The V gene is TRBV20-1, the J gene TRBJ2-2; the D is unclear. Trimming pared 2 bases from V and 5 bases from J, leaving 9 bases between. The V gene's germline CDR1 is DFQATT and CDR2 SNEGSKA (reference sequence). The CDR3 length is 13 residues. The CDR3, as DNA: TGCAGTGCTAGACCGACAAAAACCGGGGAGCTGTTTTTT. This encodes CSARPTKTGELFF.

The table lists this clonotype with many counts. The chain combines TRBV9 with TRBJ2-1; D may be TRBD2 (6 bases). V was shortened by 3 bases and J by 7 bases, with 17 bases between the two germline ends. CDR1 and CDR2 (germline): SGDLS, YYNGEE. CDR3 length: 15 amino acids. The CDR3: CASSGRGGYINEQFF. The CDR3 DNA sequence: TGTGCCAGCAGCGGACGTGGGGGGTATATTAATGAGCAGTTCTTC.

This clonotype was counted at least ten times. The genes are TRBV12-3 or TRBV12-4 and TRBJ2-7; no firm D call. Between the trimmed V and J ends, which lost 3 bases and 0 bases, there was a span of 9 bases. This CDR3 comprises 14 residues. CDR3 nucleotide sequence: TGTGCCAGCAGTTTCTCACCTGGCTCCTACGAGCAGTACTTC. This gives the protein CASSFSPGSYEQYF.

V and J are TRBV29-1 and TRBJ2-6, with 8 bases that match TRBD2. CDR1 and CDR2 from the germline V gene are SQVTM and ANQGSEA. CDR3 length equals 15 residues. V lost 3 bases and J lost 1; bases outside the gene matches: 2. The CDR3 region has the DNA TGCAGCGTTGATAGCGGGACGTCTGGGGCCAACGTCCTGACTTTC. Encoded protein: CSVDSGTSGANVLTF.

Regarding this clonotype: This may come from a read error, since a much larger clone is one base off. This chain uses TRBV7-6 with TRBJ2-5; tentative D call: TRBD2 (7 bases). Germline V gene data show CDR1 as SGHVS and CDR2 as FNYEAQ. The length of the CDR3 is 16 residues. Trimming pared 2 bases from V and 4 bases from J, leaving 17 bases between. CDR3 in amino acids: CASSLSTGGGRETQYF. Written as DNA, the CDR3 is TGTGCCAGCAGCTTATCTACGGGGGGCGGACGAGAGACCCAGTACTTC.

Comment on this clonotype: A much larger clone differs by one base, so this may be a read error. The V call is TRBV5-1, the J call TRBJ2-5; D unresolved. The CDR3 runs 12 residues. Looked up from germline, CDR1 is SGHRS and CDR2 is YFSETQ. CDR3 DNA: TGCGCCAGCAGCTTCGAGTCTGAGACCCGGTACTTC. Its translation is CASSFESETRYF.

This clonotype has a count of ten or more. The V and J genes are TRBV9 and TRBJ2-1; the match to TRBD1 covers 8 bases. Germline V lookup: CDR1 SGDLS, CDR2 YYNGEE. The V and J ends lost 0 bases and 8 bases, in that order; junction bases with no gene match: 16. This CDR3 has 18 residues. This CDR3 reads CASSVGPQGARRDDEQFF. The CDR3 nucleotides are TGTGCCAGCAGCGTAGGGCCCCAGGGGGCTCGTAGGGACGATGAGCAGTTCTTC.

This clonotype was recorded at least ten times. The chain couples TRBV7-2 to TRBJ2-5, with D possibly matching TRBD2 (6 bases). Germline V CDR1 and CDR2: SGHTA, FQGNSA. Trimming stripped 3 bases from V and 2 bases from J, with 10 bases between. CDR3 length: 14 residues. The chain's CDR3 is CASSLAGRQETQYF. The CDR3 nucleotides are TGTGCCAGCAGCTTGGCGGGACGACAAGAGACCCAGTACTTC.

This clonotype showed up many times. The chain recombines TRBV4-1 with TRBJ2-6; 7 bases align to TRBD2. The CDR3 runs to 17 residues. Germline trimming cut 1 base from V and 2 bases from J; bases unmatched to any gene: 5. In germline, CDR1 is MGHRA, CDR2 YSYEKL. This CDR3 is CASSQGGGGAGANVLTF. The CDR3 DNA follows: TGCGCCAGCAGCCAAGGTGGTGGGGGGGCTGGGGCCAACGTCCTGACTTTC.

This clonotype was picked up many times. The V call is TRBV20-1, the J call TRBJ1-5; 8 bases match TRBD1. Germline V gene lookup returns CDR1 DFQATT and CDR2 SNEGSKA (reference sequence). The CDR3 loop spans 14 amino acids. J was trimmed by 6 bases and V by 6 bases; bases with no gene match: 10. In DNA, the CDR3 is TGCAGTGCAAGGACAGGGTTTGACCCTCAGCCCCAGCATTTT. Protein: CSARTGFDPQPQHF.

Note on this clonotype: The CDR3 end shows no conserved phenylalanine or tryptophan, and so a read error is likely. It is unclear where the CDR3 begins or ends on the DNA, so no DNA is shown, and the CDR3 is as TCRdb lists it. The CDR3 here is CATSDPSGTGLSTDTPYS. The chain links TRBV24-1 to TRBJ2-3; the table calls TRBD1, which could not be checked here. Germline CDR1 and CDR2: KGHDR and SFDVKD. With termini counted, the CDR3 has 18 amino acids.

In this sample, this clonotype turned up many times. The chain links TRBV4-3 to TRBJ1-2; 8 bases align to TRBD1. The CDR3 has 15 residues. V was pared by 0 bases and J by 7 bases, with 7 bases of the junction left unmatched. CDR1 is LGHNA, CDR2 YSLEER, per germline. In DNA form, the CDR3 reads TGCGCCAGCAGCCAAGATCTGGGACAGGTGACTGGCTACACCTTC. It is translated as CASSQDLGQVTGYTF.

This clonotype was found many times. The chain combines TRBV12-3 or TRBV12-4 with TRBJ2-5, with 7 bases identical to TRBD2. This CDR3 is 16 amino acids long. J lost 5 bases, V lost 3 bases, and 12 bases had no gene match. The CDR3 DNA reads TGTGCCAGCAGTTTCCCCGGCGGGAGAGACGGGGAGACCCAGTACTTC. Its translation: CASSFPGGRDGETQYF.

This clonotype was seen only a few times. A much larger clone lies a single base off, so this may be a read error. The conserved phenylalanine or tryptophan is not found at the CDR3 terminus, so this likely reflects a read error. The V and J genes are TRBV11-2 and TRBJ2-7; TRBD2 matches 7 bases. Germline assignment: CDR1 SGHAT and CDR2 FQNNGV. V trimming: 1 base; J trimming: 3 bases; junction bases outside the gene matches: 3. The CDR3 is 14 amino acids. The CDR3 spells CASSLVGLHYEQYL. The CDR3 DNA follows: TGTGCCAGCAGCTTAGTGGGACTACACTACGAGCAGTACCTC.

This clonotype showed up just a few times. The chain couples TRBV6-2 or TRBV6-3 to TRBJ2-7, with D perhaps matching TRBD1 (5 bases). The germline gives CDR1 MNHEY, CDR2 SVGEGT. The V gene lost 6 bases and the J gene lost 2 bases, with 8 bases spanning the gap. The CDR3 loop spans 12 amino acids. In DNA, the CDR3 is TGTGCCAGCAGACAGGCGGCCTACGAGCAGTACTTC. It specifies CASRQAAYEQYF.

This clonotype was seen at least ten times. CDR3 DNA sequence: TGTGCCAGCAGCCCACTAGAGACATCCGGCAATGAGCAGTTCTTC. Its protein product is CASSPLETSGNEQFF. The rearrangement joins TRBV14 to TRBJ2-1; D perhaps matches TRBD2 (5 bases). Germline V lookup: CDR1 SGHDN, CDR2 FVKESK. The CDR3 covers 15 residues. Trimming left V 4 bases short and J 6 bases short, with 16 bases between.

This clonotype has ten or more counts. The rearrangement links TRBV11-3 to TRBJ2-1; 8 bases match TRBD1. J lost 4 bases, V lost 1 base, and 3 bases had no gene match. The CDR3 runs 15 residues. The germline V gene has CDR1 SGHNT and CDR2 YENEEA. The CDR3 loop is CASSLVQGGYNEQFF. For the CDR3, the DNA is TGTGCCAGCAGCTTAGTACAGGGGGGATACAATGAGCAGTTCTTC.

This clonotype was seen ten or more times. V and J are TRBV6-6 and TRBJ2-1; 7 bases align to TRBD1. The CDR3 spans 15 residues. The germline gives CDR1 MNHNY, CDR2 SVGAGI (reference sequence). The ends lost 0 bases at V and 6 bases at J; junction bases unmatched: 5. DNA of the CDR3: TGTGCCAGCAGTTACTCGAGCTCAGGGGGCAATGAGCAGTTCTTC. Its protein is CASSYSSSGGNEQFF.

This clonotype was counted many times. The chain carries TRBV7-9 and TRBJ1-2; TRBD1 matches 7 bases. The V and J ends lost 1 base and 13 bases, in that order; junction bases with no gene match: 12. Per germline, CDR1 SEHNR and CDR2 FQNEAQ (reference sequence). CDR3 length: 14 residues. The CDR3 sequence is CASSLVTGDTTITF. The DNA for the CDR3 is TGTGCCAGCAGCTTAGTCACAGGGGATACAACTATCACCTTC.

In its sample, this clonotype was seen a few times. This chain uses TRBV6-1 with TRBJ1-6, with 9 bases fitting TRBD1. Trimming at V came to 6 bases and at J to 0 bases, leaving 18 bases not matched to a gene. Germline CDR1 is MNHNS and CDR2 is SASEGT. The CDR3 loop spans 21 amino acids. CDR3 region: CASRPSWARTGATSYNSPLHF. CDR3 bases: TGTGCCAGCAGACCATCTTGGGCTCGGACAGGGGCTACCTCCTATAATTCACCCCTCCACTTT.